The 32 T cell receptor beta chains reported below all come from one sample, sequenced in a study of blood T cell repertoires in COVID-19. Here immunoSEQ multiplex PCR was the method, and the copy in TCRdb shows in-frame clones only, minus some. The data show 270,000 or so clones, with approximately 89% seen just once and over 1% held by the top ten. The sequenced sample was PBMCs or T cells enriched from blood (not recorded which). These receptors originate from a woman aged 40-49 years with acute COVID-19.

CDR3 residues: CASSGRLSGRAQETQYF. Written as DNA, the CDR3 is TGTGCCAGCAGCGGACGTCTGAGCGGGAGGGCCCAAGAGACCCAGTACTTC. The V call is TRBV9, the J call TRBJ2-5, with TRBD2 identical over 10 bases. The germline gives CDR1 SGDLS, CDR2 YYNGEE. V lost 3 bases, J lost 1 base, and 9 bases stayed unmatched. This CDR3 is built from 17 residues.

This clone has a handful of counts. The genes are TRBV28 and TRBJ2-2; D unresolved. V lost 4 bases to trimming and J lost 4 bases, with 7 bases between them. The CDR3 sequence is 13 residues long. CDR1 and CDR2 (germline): MDHEN, SYDVKM. As DNA, the CDR3 is TGTGCCAGCAGTTCGCGTTCCACCGGGGAGCTGTTTTTT. Amino acids: CASSSRSTGELFF.

This sequence joins TRBV9 and TRBJ2-3; no firm D call. Germline V gene sequence: CDR1 SGDLS, CDR2 YYNGEE. The CDR3 covers 15 residues. V lost 3 bases and J lost 5, with 16 bases in between. The CDR3 reads CASSARGATIDTQYF. The CDR3 DNA reads TGTGCCAGCAGCGCCCGAGGAGCAACGATAGATACGCAGTATTTT.

Details on this clone: It may be a read error: a sequence one base away is much more abundant. This CDR3 is also generated by other DNA sequences in the sample. The chain recombines TRBV7-9 with TRBJ1-1; 7 bases map to TRBD1. With 1 base clipped from V and 1 base from J, the junction kept 0 bases outside the gene matches. Germline CDR1 is SEHNR and CDR2 is FQNEAQ (reference sequence). The CDR3 covers 14 residues. The DNA for the CDR3 is TGTGCCAGCAGCTTAGGACAGGGGAACACTGAAGCTTTCTTT. Protein sequence: CASSLGQGNTEAFF.

This clone was recorded a few times. The chain combines TRBV3-1 (or the pseudogene TRBV3-2) with TRBJ1-2, with D unresolved. V was pared by 5 bases and J by 2 bases, with 9 bases between. The CDR3 spans 13 residues. CDR1 is LGHDT, CDR2 YNNKEL, per germline (reference sequence). CDR3 in DNA: TGTGCCAGCAGCTACGGACTGAACTATGGCTACACCTTC. It specifies CASSYGLNYGYTF.

The chain links TRBV9 to TRBJ2-2; D gene uncertain. The CDR3 spans 13 residues. Per the germline V gene, CDR1 is SGDLS and CDR2 is YYNGEE. The V and J ends lost 1 base and 6 bases respectively, with 7 bases between them. CDR3 bases: TGTGCCAGCAGCGTATCAGGCGCCGGGGAGCTGTTTTTT. It codes for CASSVSGAGELFF.

The gene calls are TRBV13 and TRBJ2-1; D is uncertain. The CDR3 runs 12 residues. Germline lookup yields CDR1 PRHDT and CDR2 FYEKMQ (reference sequence). V gave up 0 bases and J gave up 12 bases, with 9 bases separating them. The CDR3: CASSLGSSPQFF. Here the CDR3 DNA reads TGTGCCAGCAGCTTAGGCTCGTCCCCGCAGTTCTTC. The full variable domain, in which reference TRBV13 and TRBJ2-1 provide the parts outside the CDR3, is AAGVIQSPRHLIKEKRETATLKCYPIPRHDTVYWYQQGPGQDPQFLISFYEKMQSDKGSIPDRFSAQQFSDYHSELNMSSLELGDSALYFCASSLGSSPQFFGPGTRLTVL.

This chain uses TRBV12-2 with TRBJ1-2; the table's D call TRBD1 went unverified against the DNA. TRBV12-2 represents a pseudogene. This CDR3 is built from 18 residues. CDR3 bases: TGTGCAAGTCGCTTAGTATCAGGGAATTGGAAACGTAGCTATGGCTACACCTTC. Protein sequence: CASRLVSGNWKRSYGYTF.

CDR3 coding DNA: TGTGCCAGCAGCCGCCAGCGGGCAGATTTCTTGGAGACCCAGTACTTC. Protein sequence: CASSRQRADFLETQYF. The chain joins TRBV3-1 (or the pseudogene TRBV3-2) to TRBJ2-5; D possibly corresponds to TRBD2 (6 bases). V was trimmed by 4 bases and J by 5 bases, leaving 20 bases between them. Germline V gene lookup returns CDR1 LGHDT and CDR2 YNNKEL (reference sequence). The CDR3 has 16 residues.

Here the CDR3 DNA reads TGTGCCAGCAGCCAGGACAGGGCCTCCTACGAGCAGTACGTC. This codes for CASSQDRASYEQYV. This chain links TRBV28 with TRBJ2-7; TRBD1 agrees at 8 bases. V trimming: 6 bases; J trimming: 0 bases; junction bases outside the gene matches: 4. The CDR3 has 14 residues. From germline, CDR1 is MDHEN and CDR2 SYDVKM.

The genes are TRBV27 and TRBJ1-1; D is unclear. The germline V gene encodes CDR1 MNHEY and CDR2 SMNVEV (reference sequence). The CDR3 consists of 13 residues. The V gene lost 1 base and the J gene lost 4 bases, with 7 bases spanning the gap. CDR3 sequence (DNA): TGTGCCAGCAGTTTATTGCAGTTCACTGAAGCTTTCTTT. This encodes CASSLLQFTEAFF.

The chain couples TRBV19 to TRBJ1-1; perhaps TRBD1 as D (5 bases). Germline V CDR1 and CDR2: LNHDA, SQIVND (reference sequence). The V and J ends lost 3 bases and 5 bases respectively, with 10 bases between them. The CDR3 runs 13 residues. This CDR3 is CASSIGGGTEAFF. The DNA of the CDR3 is TGTGCCAGTAGTATCGGGGGGGGTACTGAAGCTTTCTTT. Drawing the rest from reference TRBV19 and TRBJ1-1, the complete variable domain is DGGITQSPKYLFRKEGQNVTLSCEQNLNHDAMYWYRQDPGQGLRLIYYSQIVNDFQKGDIAEGYSVSREKKESFPLTVTSAQKNPTAFYLCASSIGGGTEAFFGQGTRLTVV.

The V gene is TRBV10-1, the J gene TRBJ2-7; D not certain. Germline V gives CDR1 WNHNN, CDR2 SYGVQD (reference sequence). This CDR3 has 14 amino acids. Deletions cut 5 bases from V and 1 base from J, with 12 bases between. The CDR3 is CASSPTSRSYEQYF. The CDR3 nucleotides read TGCGCCAGCAGTCCTACCTCTCGTTCCTACGAGCAGTACTTC.

This chain links TRBV4-1 with TRBJ2-7, with D possibly matching TRBD2 (6 bases). Germline V gives CDR1 MGHRA, CDR2 YSYEKL. V gave up 0 bases and J gave up 4 bases, with 10 bases separating them. CDR3 length equals 14 residues. Here the CDR3 DNA reads TGCGCCAGCAGCCAAGAAGTAGGGAGGTACGAGCAGTACGTC. Protein: CASSQEVGRYEQYV.

The chain combines TRBV6-5 with TRBJ2-7; TRBD2 aligns across 11 bases. The CDR3 loop spans 13 amino acids. Germline trimming cut 7 bases from V and 6 bases from J; bases unmatched to any gene: 5. Germline V gene lookup returns CDR1 MNHEY and CDR2 SVGAGI. Written as DNA, the CDR3 is TGTGCCAGCACCCCAACTAGCGGGGGCGAGCAGTACGTC. Translation: CASTPTSGGEQYV.

The V call is TRBV7-2, the J call TRBJ2-1; a possible D gene is TRBD2 (6 bases). Trimming took off 5 bases at V and 5 bases at J, with 19 bases between the two ends. CDR3 length: 16 residues. Germline V gives CDR1 SGHTA, CDR2 FQGNSA. CDR3 in amino acids: CASSPNGTPGDNEQFF. CDR3 coding DNA: TGTGCCAGCAGCCCGAACGGGACTCCCGGTGACAATGAGCAGTTCTTC.

This clone is a singleton in its sample. J is TRBJ2-1 and V is TRBV18; TRBD2 agrees at 11 bases. Germline V CDR1 and CDR2: KGHSH, LQKENI. V was clipped by 6 bases and J by 5 bases; unmatched bases: 15. The length of the CDR3 is 18 residues. The CDR3 loop reads CASSTGDPGTSGNNEQFF. The CDR3 region has the DNA TGTGCCAGCTCCACTGGGGACCCCGGGACTAGCGGCAACAATGAGCAGTTCTTC.

The chain has TRBV11-3 and TRBJ2-2; TRBD2 is a possible D gene (6 bases). The germline CDR1 and CDR2 sequences are SGHNT and YENEEA. There are 15 residues in the CDR3. The V gene lost 6 bases and the J gene lost 7 bases, with 18 bases spanning the gap. The chain's CDR3 is CASSSRGLFGGELFF. The CDR3 DNA reads TGTGCCAGCAGTTCGAGGGGACTTTTTGGCGGGGAGCTGTTTTTT.

V is TRBV6-5 and J is TRBJ1-2; D unclear. The CDR3 is 12 residues long. Germline V gene data show CDR1 as MNHEY and CDR2 as SVGAGI. In DNA form, the CDR3 reads TGTGCGGTAGGGAGTTCCTTCTATGGCTACACCTTC. It translates to CAVGSSFYGYTF.

The V gene is TRBV7-3, the J gene TRBJ1-2, with a tentative D call TRBD1 (5 bases). Trimming removed 8 bases at V and 7 bases at J, with 17 bases between. CDR1 is SGHTA, CDR2 FQGTGA, per germline. This CDR3 has 13 residues. The CDR3: CASRGDSWGGYTF. The CDR3 coding sequence is TGTGCCAGCCGGGGGGACTCCTGGGGTGGCTACACCTTC.

This chain uses TRBV10-3 with TRBJ1-2; weak D call: TRBD1 (5 bases). The CDR3 sequence is 13 residues long. Germline V gene data show CDR1 as ENHRY and CDR2 as SYGVKD. V lost 5 bases to trimming and J lost 3 bases, with 10 bases between them. The CDR3 DNA sequence: TGTGCCATCAGTCCTCAGGGTGACTATGGCTACACCTTC. Translation gives CAISPQGDYGYTF.

The CDR3: CAWSKGQGTGYTF. CDR3 DNA sequence: TGTGCCTGGAGTAAGGGACAGGGGACCGGCTACACCTTC. The chain joins TRBV30 to TRBJ1-2; 10 bases match TRBD1. This CDR3 has 13 amino acids. V shed 2 bases and J 8 bases; nucleotides not matched to a gene: 5. CDR1 GTSNPN and CDR2 SVGIG come from the germline V gene (reference sequence).

The chain combines TRBV5-1 with TRBJ1-1, with D possibly being TRBD1 (5 bases). The CDR3 is made up of 14 amino acids. CDR1 and CDR2 (germline): SGHRS, YFSETQ. Trimming removed 3 bases at V and 2 bases at J, with 11 bases between. The CDR3 loop is CASSSQGFNTEAFF. For the CDR3, the DNA is TGCGCCAGCAGCTCCCAGGGATTCAACACTGAAGCTTTCTTT. Looking up the rest from reference TRBV5-1 and TRBJ1-1 gives the full variable domain: KAGVTQTPRYLIKTRGQQVTLSCSPISGHRSVSWYQQTPGQGLQFLFEYFSETQRNKGNFPGRFSGRQFSNSRSEMNVSTLELGDSALYLCASSSQGFNTEAFFGQGTRLTVV.

The rearrangement links TRBV6-5 to TRBJ1-1; tentatively, D is TRBD1 (6 bases). Germline V gene lookup returns CDR1 MNHEY and CDR2 SVGAGI. V lost 6 bases and J lost 6, with 8 bases in between. The CDR3 runs 11 residues. CDR3 protein: CASSRGAEAFF. DNA of the CDR3: TGTGCCAGCAGCAGGGGCGCTGAAGCTTTCTTT.

The table lists this clone with a count of one. The chain couples TRBV28 to TRBJ2-7, with 9 bases lining up with TRBD1. The CDR3 spans 13 residues. Per the germline V gene, CDR1 is MDHEN and CDR2 is SYDVKM. With V trimmed by 7 bases and J by 3 bases, 4 bases remained unmatched. The CDR3 loop reads CASTKTGGYEQYF. Here the CDR3 DNA reads TGTGCCAGCACCAAGACAGGGGGCTACGAGCAGTACTTC.

J is TRBJ2-7 and V is TRBV6-2 or TRBV6-3, with D maybe TRBD2 (6 bases). Germline loops: CDR1 MNHEY, CDR2 SVGEGT. This CDR3 has 14 amino acids. V dropped 4 bases and J dropped 2 bases, with 12 bases sitting between them. The chain's CDR3 is CASSFSGSPYEQYV. The CDR3 DNA follows: TGTGCCAGCAGTTTTTCCGGGAGTCCCTACGAGCAGTACGTC.

The chain uses TRBV7-9 and TRBJ2-1, with D uncertain. The CDR3 spans 12 residues. The germline V gene encodes CDR1 SEHNR and CDR2 FQNEAQ (reference sequence). Trimming took 6 bases from V and 7 from J, leaving 10 bases between them. In DNA, the CDR3 is TGTGCCAGCAGTCCCCCCCTAAATGAGCAGTTCTTC. It yields the protein CASSPPLNEQFF.

V usage is TRBV2 and J usage is TRBJ1-1, with 7 positions matching TRBD1. Germline assignment: CDR1 SNHLY and CDR2 FYNNEI. CDR3 length: 14 amino acids. The trim removed 8 bases at V and 2 bases at J, leaving 8 bases unmatched. CDR3 DNA: TGTGCCAGCGAAAACGACAGGGTAAACACTGAAGCTTTCTTT. As protein: CASENDRVNTEAFF.

V gene TRBV15 combines with J gene TRBJ1-5; no firm D call. V dropped 5 bases and J dropped 7 bases, with 9 bases sitting between them. Germline V gene lookup returns CDR1 LNHNV and CDR2 YYDKDF (reference sequence). The CDR3 spans 12 residues. The CDR3 protein is CATSRDWQPQHF. Written as DNA, the CDR3 is TGTGCCACCAGCCGCGATTGGCAGCCCCAGCATTTT.

The chain carries TRBV30 and TRBJ1-3, with a tentative D call TRBD1 (6 bases). CDR1 GTSNPN and CDR2 SVGIG come from the germline V gene (reference sequence). This CDR3 is built from 18 residues. Trimming removed 0 bases from V and 1 base from J, with 19 bases in between. The CDR3 sequence: CAWSVFIVSGTSGNTIYF. As DNA, the CDR3 is TGTGCCTGGAGTGTATTTATAGTTTCGGGGACATCTGGAAACACCATATATTTT. Using reference TRBV30 and TRBJ1-3 for the parts outside the CDR3, the full variable domain is SQTIHQWPATLVQPVGSPLSLECTVEGTSNPNLYWYRQAAGRGLQLLFYSVGIGQISSEVPQNLSASRPQDRQFILSSKKLLLSDSGFYLCAWSVFIVSGTSGNTIYFGEGSWLTVV.

The chain is built from TRBV12-3 or TRBV12-4 and TRBJ1-1; D not resolved. The CDR3 is 13 amino acids. The V end lost 1 base, the J end lost 4 bases, and 7 bases lay between the germline ends. CDR3 residues: CASSLERVTEAFF. As DNA, the CDR3 is TGTGCCAGCAGTTTAGAGCGGGTCACTGAAGCTTTCTTT.

The CDR3 DNA sequence: TGTGCCAGCAGTGATTACAGGGGTATGGTCACAGATACGCAGTATTTT. It codes for CASSDYRGMVTDTQYF. This rearrangement joins TRBV2 to TRBJ2-3; 7 nucleotides align to TRBD1. Germline-derived CDR1 and CDR2 are SNHLY and FYNNEI. The CDR3 length is 16 residues. V trimming: 3 bases; J trimming: 2 bases; junction bases outside the gene matches: 8.